These T cell receptor beta chains were read from a single sample in a study of cytomegalovirus exposure and HLA in healthy donors. Using immunoSEQ multiplex PCR, the repertoire was profiled, and TCRdb retains in-frame clones only, with some absent. The sample has 150,000 to 200,000 clones; approximately 86% are singletons. The sequencing sample was made of PBMCs. The receptors derive from a man aged 25 to 45 in good health and CMV-seropositive. Each CDR3 is given with its conserved first and last residue. Fields, in order: V gene, clone size, J gene, D gene, CDR3 protein, CDR3 DNA. D genes are given only for firm matches. The size of a clone is reported for some rows only, either as once, few or many, or as a class for expanded clones.

TRBV5-1	-	TRBJ2-2	TRBD1	CASRQGEYTGELFF	TGCGCCAGTCGACAGGGTGAATACACCGGGGAGCTGTTTTTT
TRBV15	-	TRBJ2-3	-	CATSGPRDSSTDTQYF	TGTGCCACCAGCGGACCCCGGGACTCCTCCACAGATACGCAGTATTTT
TRBV30	-	TRBJ1-5	TRBD1	CAWSMVQGIQPQHF	TGTGCCTGGAGTATGGTACAGGGGATTCAGCCCCAGCATTTT
TRBV6-5	few	TRBJ2-7	-	CASSYSRAAPGEQYF	TGTGCCAGCAGTTACTCGAGGGCAGCCCCGGGCGAGCAGTACTTC
TRBV10-3	-	TRBJ2-7	TRBD1	CAISYDREREQYF	TGTGCCATCAGTTACGACAGGGAGCGCGAGCAGTACTTC
TRBV19	few	TRBJ2-3	TRBD2	CASSRGEPRTDTQYF	TGTGCCAGTAGCCGGGGGGAGCCCCGCACAGATACGCAGTATTTT
TRBV29-1	-	TRBJ2-2	-	CSGQQHGELFF	TGCAGCGGCCAACAGCACGGGGAGCTGTTTTTT
TRBV4-1	few	TRBJ2-7	TRBD2	CASSQDLAGAYEQYF	TGCGCCAGCAGCCAAGATTTGGCGGGGGCCTACGAGCAGTACTTC
TRBV4-1	-	TRBJ2-7	TRBD2	CASSQEGAGGREQYF	TGCGCCAGCAGCCAAGAAGGAGCGGGGGGGCGCGAGCAGTACTTC
TRBV14	-	TRBJ2-1	-	CASSQEAASNEQFF	TGTGCCAGCAGCCAAGAGGCGGCTAGTAATGAGCAGTTCTTC
TRBV4-3	few	TRBJ2-1	-	CASSQDRQGYNEQFF	TGCGCCAGCAGCCAAGATCGGCAGGGTTACAATGAGCAGTTCTTC
TRBV29-1	-	TRBJ1-1	TRBD1	CSVDRVPMSVTEAFF	TGCAGCGTGGACAGGGTTCCCATGAGTGTAACTGAAGCTTTCTTT
TRBV6-6	-	TRBJ1-2	-	CASTFRDYGYTF	TGTGCCAGCACCTTCAGGGACTATGGCTACACCTTC
TRBV11-2	-	TRBJ1-2	TRBD1	CASSSSGTGVFRGYTF	TGTGCCAGCAGCTCCTCCGGGACAGGTGTCTTTCGGGGCTACACCTTC
TRBV5-1	-	TRBJ1-3	-	CATKEGASSGNTIYF	TGCGCCACCAAGGAAGGGGCCAGCTCTGGAAACACCATATATTTT
TRBV4-3	-	TRBJ2-1	TRBD2	CASSLSSSGVNNEQFF	TGCGCCAGCAGCTTATCATCTAGCGGGGTTAACAATGAGCAGTTCTTC
TRBV14	-	TRBJ2-5	TRBD1	CASSQTTGSEETQYF	TGTGCCAGCAGCCAAACGACAGGGTCGGAAGAGACCCAGTACTTC
TRBV9	-	TRBJ2-3	-	CASSVEGGRRDTQYF	TGTGCCAGCAGCGTAGAGGGGGGGCGAAGAGATACGCAGTATTTT
TRBV6-1	once	TRBJ2-7	TRBD1	CASRRQGVAYEQYF	TGTGCCAGCAGAAGACAGGGAGTGGCCTACGAGCAGTACTTC
TRBV15	-	TRBJ2-1	-	CATSRDRTNNEQFF	TGTGCCACCAGCAGAGATAGGACAAACAATGAGCAGTTCTTC
TRBV4-1	few	TRBJ2-7	-	CASSLGPGREQYF	TGCGCCAGCTCACTAGGCCCGGGGAGGGAGCAGTACTTC
TRBV14	few	TRBJ2-1	TRBD2	CASSPRLAGGREQFF	TGTGCCAGCAGTCCCAGACTAGCGGGGGGGCGGGAGCAGTTCTTC
TRBV5-4	-	TRBJ2-3	-	CASSIPQASTDTQYF	TGTGCCAGCAGCATTCCCCAAGCTAGCACAGATACGCAGTATTTT
TRBV7-9	-	TRBJ2-6	-	CASSDQAGANVLTF	TGTGCCAGCAGCGACCAGGCTGGGGCCAACGTCCTGACTTTC
TRBV25-1	-	TRBJ1-2	TRBD1	CASSVTGTANYGYTF	TGTGCCAGCAGTGTCACCGGGACAGCCAACTATGGCTACACCTTC
TRBV7-6	-	TRBJ1-2	TRBD1	CASSFAGGYGYTF	TGTGCCAGCAGCTTCGCAGGGGGCTATGGCTACACCTTC
TRBV5-4	once	TRBJ1-4	TRBD1	CASSPGQGVREKLFF	TGTGCCAGCAGCCCCGGACAGGGCGTTAGAGAAAAACTGTTTTTT